These T cell receptor beta chains were read from a single sample in a study of blood T cells in healthy people across ages. A single record per CDR3 protein comes from TCRdb applying MiXCR to the 5' RACE reads. The data hold nearly 800,000 distinct CDR3 sequences, with roughly three fifths observed a single time. Material for sequencing was blood. The receptors derive from a middle-aged man in good health. The CDR3 runs from the conserved cysteine through the conserved F or W. A D gene is named only where the DNA matches it firmly. A row's size may be missing; if present it is once, few, many or a size class.

j_gene: TRBJ2-3
v_gene: TRBV5-1
d_gene: .
abundance: .
len: 16
CDR3nt: TGCGCCAGCAGCCTGGGAAATCAAATCAGCACAGATACGCAGTATTTT
CDR3aa: CASSLGNQISTDTQYF

j_gene: TRBJ2-5
v_gene: TRBV7-6
d_gene: .
abundance: few
len: 14
CDR3nt: TGTGCCAGCAGCTACCAACCGGGACAAGAGACCCAGTACTTC
CDR3aa: CASSYQPGQETQYF

j_gene: TRBJ1-5
v_gene: TRBV6-5
d_gene: .
abundance: .
len: 10
CDR3nt: TGTGCCACCAAGAATCAGCCCCAGCATTTT
CDR3aa: CATKNQPQHF

j_gene: TRBJ2-3
v_gene: TRBV5-1
d_gene: .
abundance: .
len: 15
CDR3nt: TGCGCCAGCAGCTTGCGTACAGGGCACACAGATACGCAGTATTTT
CDR3aa: CASSLRTGHTDTQYF

j_gene: TRBJ2-3
v_gene: TRBV20-1
d_gene: .
abundance: .
len: 12
CDR3nt: TGCAGTGCTTCAGAGGGCGGTACGACGCAGTATTTT
CDR3aa: CSASEGGTTQYF

j_gene: TRBJ2-7
v_gene: TRBV20-1
d_gene: TRBD1
abundance: .
len: 15
CDR3nt: TGCAGTGCTAGAGAGACCCGGGACAGCTCCTACGAGCAGTACTTC
CDR3aa: CSARETRDSSYEQYF

j_gene: TRBJ2-6
v_gene: TRBV6-5
d_gene: .
abundance: few
len: 16
CDR3nt: TGTGCCAGCAGTTACTTGTCCCGGGGGGGGGCCAACGTCCTGACTTTC
CDR3aa: CASSYLSRGGANVLTF

j_gene: TRBJ2-3
v_gene: TRBV5-1
d_gene: TRBD2
abundance: .
len: 17
CDR3nt: TGCGCCAGCACCCCGGGACTAGCGGGAAAGGGCACAGATACGCAGTATTTT
CDR3aa: CASTPGLAGKGTDTQYF

j_gene: TRBJ2-7
v_gene: TRBV5-1
d_gene: .
abundance: .
len: 15
CDR3nt: TGCGCCAGCAGCCCGACTGAGCGAACCTACAATGAGCAGTACTTC
CDR3aa: CASSPTERTYNEQYF

j_gene: TRBJ1-2
v_gene: TRBV5-1
d_gene: .
abundance: .
len: 15
CDR3nt: TGCGCCAGCAGCTTATTAGACGGGACCCTGGGAGGCTACACCTTC
CDR3aa: CASSLLDGTLGGYTF

j_gene: TRBJ2-3
v_gene: TRBV20-1
d_gene: .
abundance: .
len: 17
CDR3nt: TGCAGTGCTTGGACCGGCAGTGGGCTAGCATACACAGATACGCAGTATTTT
CDR3aa: CSAWTGSGLAYTDTQYF

j_gene: TRBJ2-5
v_gene: TRBV27
d_gene: TRBD1
abundance: .
len: 15
CDR3nt: TGTGCCAGCAGTTTACGGGACAGGGCTCAAGAGACCCAGTACTTC
CDR3aa: CASSLRDRAQETQYF

j_gene: TRBJ1-5
v_gene: TRBV27
d_gene: .
abundance: few
len: 15
CDR3nt: TGTGCCAGCAGTTTATTTTTGGGGGTGGACCAGCCCCAGCATTTT
CDR3aa: CASSLFLGVDQPQHF

j_gene: TRBJ2-6
v_gene: TRBV20-1
d_gene: .
abundance: .
len: 15
CDR3nt: TGCAGTGCTAGGAGGGTGGTGACTGGGGCCAACGTCCTGACTTTC
CDR3aa: CSARRVVTGANVLTF

j_gene: TRBJ2-1
v_gene: TRBV14
d_gene: .
abundance: .
len: 15
CDR3nt: TGTGCCAGCAGCCAGGTGCCAGGCTCCTACAATGAGCAGTTCTTC
CDR3aa: CASSQVPGSYNEQFF

j_gene: TRBJ2-5
v_gene: TRBV29-1
d_gene: .
abundance: few
len: 14
CDR3nt: TGCAGCGTTAACCCGACCAACGTACCGGGGCCCCAGTACTTC
CDR3aa: CSVNPTNVPGPQYF

j_gene: TRBJ2-7
v_gene: TRBV27
d_gene: TRBD1
abundance: .
len: 14
CDR3nt: TGTGCCAGCAGTAAGGACAGGGGGCCTTACGAGCAGTACTTC
CDR3aa: CASSKDRGPYEQYF

j_gene: TRBJ1-1
v_gene: TRBV7-9
d_gene: .
abundance: once
len: 13
CDR3nt: TGTGCCAGCAGCCGACTACAGGGAAATCAGGCTTTCTTT
CDR3aa: CASSRLQGNQAFF

j_gene: TRBJ1-5
v_gene: TRBV5-6
d_gene: TRBD1
abundance: few
len: 14
CDR3nt: TGTGCCAGCAGCTTCCAGGGGGCAGGGCAGCCCCAGCATTTT
CDR3aa: CASSFQGAGQPQHF

j_gene: TRBJ1-2
v_gene: TRBV30
d_gene: .
abundance: few
len: 12
CDR3nt: TGTGCCTGGAGAACAGAGAACTATGGCTACACCTTC
CDR3aa: CAWRTENYGYTF

j_gene: TRBJ2-3
v_gene: TRBV12-3/TRBV12-4
d_gene: .
abundance: once
len: 13
CDR3nt: TGTGCCAGCAGTTTCGTCAACACAGATACGCAGTATTTT
CDR3aa: CASSFVNTDTQYF

j_gene: TRBJ2-3
v_gene: TRBV6-2/TRBV6-3
d_gene: .
abundance: .
len: 15
CDR3nt: TGTGCCAGCAGTTACACGGGGACACTTACAGATACGCAGTATTTT
CDR3aa: CASSYTGTLTDTQYF

j_gene: TRBJ2-7
v_gene: TRBV19
d_gene: .
abundance: .
len: 14
CDR3nt: TGTGCCAGTAGTTCCGGACGGTCTTTCGTCGAGCAGTACTTC
CDR3aa: CASSSGRSFVEQYF

j_gene: TRBJ2-5
v_gene: TRBV12-3/TRBV12-4
d_gene: .
abundance: .
len: 14
CDR3nt: TGTGCCAGCAGTGAAAGGGGGTACCAAGAGACCCAGTACTTC
CDR3aa: CASSERGYQETQYF

j_gene: TRBJ2-2
v_gene: TRBV15
d_gene: .
abundance: .
len: 16
CDR3nt: TGTGCCACCAGCGACCATAGACAGCAGAACACCGGGGAGCTGTTTTTT
CDR3aa: CATSDHRQQNTGELFF

j_gene: TRBJ1-2
v_gene: TRBV2
d_gene: .
abundance: .
len: 12
CDR3nt: TGTGCCAGCAGTACCGACCTCTATGGCTACACCTTC
CDR3aa: CASSTDLYGYTF

j_gene: TRBJ1-4
v_gene: TRBV30
d_gene: .
abundance: .
len: 14
CDR3nt: TGTGCCTGGACGCTAGGGAGCCTTAATGAAAAACTGTTTTTT
CDR3aa: CAWTLGSLNEKLFF

j_gene: TRBJ1-1
v_gene: TRBV29-1
d_gene: TRBD1
abundance: .
len: 16
CDR3nt: TGCAGCGTTGGGGGGTTTGAGGGACAGGATTATACTGAAGCTTTCTTT
CDR3aa: CSVGGFEGQDYTEAFF

j_gene: TRBJ2-7
v_gene: TRBV20-1
d_gene: .
abundance: .
len: 15
CDR3nt: TGCAGTGCTCTCCCCCCGAGGGGGGCGCATTACGAGCAGTACTTC
CDR3aa: CSALPPRGAHYEQYF

j_gene: TRBJ1-4
v_gene: TRBV3-1
d_gene: .
abundance: .
len: 13
CDR3nt: TGTGCCAGCAGACACTCGGTGACATCGGAACTGTTTTTT
CDR3aa: CASRHSVTSELFF

j_gene: TRBJ2-5
v_gene: TRBV7-9
d_gene: .
abundance: few
len: 12
CDR3nt: TGTGCCAGCAGCTATAATCGGGAGACCCAGTACTTC
CDR3aa: CASSYNRETQYF

j_gene: TRBJ1-2
v_gene: TRBV7-6
d_gene: .
abundance: few
len: 15
CDR3nt: TGTGCCAGCAGCGGAACAAAGGGGGAGAGGGATGGCTACACCTTC
CDR3aa: CASSGTKGERDGYTF

j_gene: TRBJ2-3
v_gene: TRBV4-1
d_gene: .
abundance: .
len: 14
CDR3nt: TGCGCCAGCAGCCTGGGGCCGGGAGCAGATACGCAGTATTTT
CDR3aa: CASSLGPGADTQYF

j_gene: TRBJ2-5
v_gene: TRBV6-1
d_gene: .
abundance: .
len: 13
CDR3nt: TGTGCCAGCAGTGCTCTAGGGGAAGAGACCCAGTACTTC
CDR3aa: CASSALGEETQYF

j_gene: TRBJ2-7
v_gene: TRBV20-1
d_gene: .
abundance: .
len: 13
CDR3nt: TGCAGTGCTAATGGCCTCTCCTACAATGAGCAGTACTTC
CDR3aa: CSANGLSYNEQYF

j_gene: TRBJ2-3
v_gene: TRBV28
d_gene: TRBD2
abundance: .
len: 19
CDR3nt: TGTGCCAGCAGTTTATCCCGGGCGTGGGGGGGACGGCACGCAGATACGCAGTATTTT
CDR3aa: CASSLSRAWGGRHADTQYF

j_gene: TRBJ2-7
v_gene: TRBV7-2
d_gene: TRBD2
abundance: .
len: 18
CDR3nt: TGTGCCAGCAGCTTAGGGGGAGCGGGAGGGCCCCCCGGCTACGAGCAGTACTTC
CDR3aa: CASSLGGAGGPPGYEQYF

j_gene: TRBJ1-6
v_gene: TRBV7-2
d_gene: .
abundance: .
len: 13
CDR3nt: TGTGCCAGCAGCTTCCCGAATATTACACCCCTCCACTTT
CDR3aa: CASSFPNITPLHF

j_gene: TRBJ2-1
v_gene: TRBV24-1
d_gene: TRBD2
abundance: .
len: 18
CDR3nt: TGTGCCACCAGTGATTCGGGACTAGCGGGGGGATTCTACAATGAGCAGTTCTTC
CDR3aa: CATSDSGLAGGFYNEQFF

j_gene: TRBJ2-2
v_gene: TRBV6-5
d_gene: .
abundance: .
len: 14
CDR3nt: TGTGCCACGGCCAGGGGCTTGAACACCGGGGAGCTGTTTTTT
CDR3aa: CATARGLNTGELFF

j_gene: TRBJ1-4
v_gene: TRBV10-3
d_gene: .
abundance: .
len: 15
CDR3nt: TGTGCCATCAGTCCTTTGGGAAGTCCATATGAAAAACTGTTTTTT
CDR3aa: CAISPLGSPYEKLFF